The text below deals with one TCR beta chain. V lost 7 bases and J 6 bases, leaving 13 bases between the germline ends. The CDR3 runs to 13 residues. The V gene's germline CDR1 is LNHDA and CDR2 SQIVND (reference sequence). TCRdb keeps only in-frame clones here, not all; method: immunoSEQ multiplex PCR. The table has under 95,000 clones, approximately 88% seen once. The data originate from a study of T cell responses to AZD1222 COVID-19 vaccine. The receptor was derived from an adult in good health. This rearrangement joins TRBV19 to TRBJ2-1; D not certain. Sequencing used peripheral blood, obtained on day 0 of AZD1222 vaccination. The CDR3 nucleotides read TGTGCCAGTACAGAACACAGTCGCAATGAGCAGTTCTTC. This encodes CASTEHSRNEQFF.